Below, 27 T cell receptor beta chains from the same sample are listed, as sequenced in a study of OX40 agonist ivuxolimab in advanced cancers. Libraries were prepared by immunoSEQ multiplex PCR; TCRdb keeps only in-frame clonotypes and omits some of them. In the table there are 95,000 to 110,000 clones, 75% to 95% of which are singletons. The starting material was CD4+ or CD8+ T cells sorted from blood, obtained in a trial of the OX40 agonist ivuxolimab. The receptors were sampled from an adult with an advanced solid tumor such as melanoma, head and neck, liver or kidney cancer.

The chain couples TRBV6-6 to TRBJ2-7; D is undetermined. The CDR3 covers 12 residues. Germline values: CDR1 MNHNY, CDR2 SVGAGI (reference sequence). V lost 0 bases, J lost 6 bases, and 6 bases lay in between. CDR3 nucleotides: TGTGCCAGCAGTTACTCGACTTCCGAGCAGTACTTC. This encodes CASSYSTSEQYF.

Notes on this clone: Other DNA sequences of this sample code for an identical CDR3. The J gene is TRBJ2-3, the V gene TRBV29-1; 10 bases fit TRBD2. With 4 bases clipped from V and 2 bases from J, the junction kept 3 bases outside the gene matches. The CDR3 length is 14 residues. Looked up from germline, CDR1 is SQVTM and CDR2 is ANQGSEA. The CDR3 nucleotides are TGCAGCGTTGGGACTAGCGGCCCCACAGATACGCAGTATTTT. The encoded protein is CSVGTSGPTDTQYF.

J is TRBJ2-5 and V is TRBV2; D uncertain. Deletions cut 1 base from V and 4 bases from J, with 13 bases between. Germline-derived CDR1 and CDR2 are SNHLY and FYNNEI. The CDR3 is made up of 15 amino acids. Written as DNA, the CDR3 is TGTGCCAGCAGTGAAGATACGGTACCAATAGAGACCCAGTACTTC. Its translation: CASSEDTVPIETQYF.

This clone was counted a few times. The chain links TRBV19 to TRBJ1-2; D perhaps matches TRBD1 (6 bases). Trimming left V 10 bases short and J 4 bases short, with 10 bases between. The CDR3 is 11 residues long. Germline V lookup: CDR1 LNHDA, CDR2 SQIVND (reference sequence). The CDR3 loop is CATKQGYGYTF. CDR3 DNA: TGTGCCACAAAACAGGGCTATGGCTACACCTTC.

This sequence joins TRBV5-1 and TRBJ1-1, with D uncertain. The CDR3 is 14 amino acids. The germline V gene encodes CDR1 SGHRS and CDR2 YFSETQ. V was cut by 4 bases and J by 6 bases, with 16 bases left in between. CDR3 loop: CASSHREGTPEAFF. The CDR3 DNA sequence: TGCGCCAGCAGCCACCGGGAGGGAACGCCTGAAGCTTTCTTT.

This chain connects TRBV7-8 to TRBJ2-7; perhaps TRBD2 as D (7 bases). The germline CDR1 and CDR2 sequences are SGHVS and FQNEAQ. The CDR3 is made up of 15 amino acids. Trimming shortened V by 5 bases and J by 7 bases, and 21 bases separated the two germline ends. In nucleotides, the CDR3 is TGTGCCAGCAGCCCCCCACTAGCGTTGGGGGCAGAGCAGTACTTC. This encodes CASSPPLALGAEQYF.

The V and J genes are TRBV5-1 and TRBJ1-5; tentative D call: TRBD1 (5 bases). The CDR3 totals 18 residues. Germline V gives CDR1 SGHRS, CDR2 YFSETQ. The V end lost 4 bases, the J end lost 0 bases, and 20 bases lay between the germline ends. The CDR3 is CASSRRGRSNISNQPQHF. The CDR3 DNA sequence: TGCGCCAGCAGCCGCCGGGGACGGAGTAACATTAGCAATCAGCCCCAGCATTTT.

The chain has TRBV2 and TRBJ2-7; 9 nucleotides line up with TRBD1. V dropped 8 bases and J dropped 3; count of bases not matched to a gene: 8. This CDR3 spans 14 amino acids. Looked up from germline, CDR1 is SNHLY and CDR2 is FYNNEI. CDR3: CASYNRGQGYEQYF. The CDR3 region has the DNA TGTGCCAGCTATAATAGGGGACAGGGCTACGAGCAGTACTTC.

The chain carries TRBV25-1 and TRBJ1-3; 10 bases map to TRBD1. From germline, CDR1 is MGHDK and CDR2 SYGVNS. The CDR3 totals 15 residues. With V trimmed by 6 bases and J by 4 bases, 6 bases remained unmatched. In nucleotides, the CDR3 is TGTGCCAGCAGCAGACAGGGGGCTGCGGGAAACACCATATATTTT. Its translation is CASSRQGAAGNTIYF.

V and J are TRBV5-4 and TRBJ2-7, with 10 positions matching TRBD2. J was trimmed by 3 bases and V by 3 bases; bases with no gene match: 3. CDR3 length: 14 residues. Germline CDR1 SGHNT, CDR2 YYREEE (reference sequence). The CDR3 region is CASSSRTSGYEQYF. CDR3 sequence (DNA): TGTGCCAGCAGCTCGCGGACTAGCGGCTACGAGCAGTACTTC.

V is TRBV28 and J is TRBJ2-7; 9 nucleotides align to TRBD2. This CDR3 is 17 amino acids long. In germline, CDR1 is MDHEN, CDR2 SYDVKM. J gave up 0 bases and V 5 bases, and 11 bases lay outside the gene matches. The CDR3 DNA follows: TGTGCCAGCAGTGCCGAAAGACTAGCGGTGAGCTCCTACGAGCAGTACTTC. Translating gives CASSAERLAVSSYEQYF.

The chain links TRBV7-2 to TRBJ2-1, with D perhaps TRBD1 or TRBD2 (5 bases each). There are 13 residues in the CDR3. In germline, CDR1 is SGHTA, CDR2 FQGNSA. Trimming cost V 4 bases and J 8 bases, with 12 bases left between them. The CDR3: CASSYTGTDEQFF. The CDR3 DNA is TGTGCCAGCAGCTACACCGGGACCGATGAGCAGTTCTTC.

The chain uses TRBV29-1 and TRBJ1-2, with TRBD1 matching 7 bases. CDR3 size: 14 residues. The V and J ends lost 5 bases and 5 bases, in that order; junction bases with no gene match: 11. The germline gives CDR1 SQVTM, CDR2 ANQGSEA. The CDR3: CSVTHRGKGYGYTF. The CDR3 DNA sequence: TGCAGCGTTACACACAGGGGAAAAGGGTATGGCTACACCTTC. The variable domain in full, with the rest retrieved from reference TRBV29-1 and TRBJ1-2, is SAVISQKPSRDICQRGTSLTIQCQVDSQVTMMFWYRQQPGQSLTLIATANQGSEATYESGFVIDKFPISRPNLTFSTLTVSNMSPEDSSIYLCSVTHRGKGYGYTFGSGTRLTVV.

The chain recombines TRBV7-2 with TRBJ2-7, with 9 positions matching TRBD1. CDR1 is SGHTA and CDR2 is FQGNSA in the germline V gene. J was trimmed by 2 bases and V by 4 bases; bases with no gene match: 9. The length of the CDR3 is 16 residues. The CDR3 spells CASSSSGTGTAYEQYF. The CDR3, as DNA: TGTGCCAGCAGCTCCTCCGGGACAGGGACTGCCTACGAGCAGTACTTC.

The rearrangement joins TRBV23-1 to TRBJ1-1; 7 positions agree with TRBD1. TRBV23-1 is an ORF; its function is uncertain. With V trimmed by 0 bases and J by 0 bases, 7 bases remained unmatched. This CDR3 is built from 17 residues. This chain's CDR3 is CASSQSADRRVNTEAFF. The CDR3 DNA sequence: TGCGCCAGCAGTCAATCCGCGGACAGGAGGGTGAACACTGAAGCTTTCTTT.

For the CDR3, the DNA is TGTGCCAGCAGCGCATGGGCGGGGACAAATCAGCCCCAGCATTTT. Translating it yields CASSAWAGTNQPQHF. The genes are TRBV9 and TRBJ1-5; D might be TRBD1 (6 bases). V was pared by 3 bases and J by 4 bases, with 14 bases between. This CDR3 has 15 amino acids. The V gene's germline CDR1 is SGDLS and CDR2 YYNGEE.

The chain joins TRBV7-9 to TRBJ1-1; TRBD1 is a possible D gene (6 bases). V shed 0 bases and J shed 2 bases, with 13 bases lying between them. Germline V gene lookup returns CDR1 SEHNR and CDR2 FQNEAQ (reference sequence). The CDR3 sequence is 16 residues long. CDR3 residues: CASSLARLGANTEAFF. The CDR3 DNA is TGTGCCAGCAGCTTAGCCAGATTGGGGGCAAACACTGAAGCTTTCTTT. Full variable domain (rest looked up from reference TRBV7-9 and TRBJ1-1): DTGVSQNPRHKITKRGQNVTFRCDPISEHNRLYWYRQTLGQGPEFLTYFQNEAQLEKSRLLSDRFSAERPKGSFSTLEIQRTEQGDSAMYLCASSLARLGANTEAFFGQGTRLTVV.

V gene TRBV29-1 combines with J gene TRBJ1-5; D is undetermined. V dropped 4 bases and J dropped 1 base, with 5 bases sitting between them. The CDR3 contains 12 residues. Germline CDR1 reads SQVTM; CDR2 reads ANQGSEA. Here the CDR3 reads CSVAGSNQPQHF. The CDR3 DNA follows: TGCAGCGTTGCGGGCAGCAATCAGCCCCAGCATTTT.

V is TRBV5-4 and J is TRBJ2-1; TRBD1 aligns across 7 bases. V trimming: 4 bases; J trimming: 4 bases; junction bases outside the gene matches: 5. Germline loops: CDR1 SGHNT, CDR2 YYREEE (reference sequence). This CDR3 is 14 amino acids long. CDR3 in DNA: TGTGCCAGCAGCGGGCGGACAGGATACAATGAGCAGTTCTTC. This gives the protein CASSGRTGYNEQFF.

This clone occurred a few times. The chain carries TRBV29-1 and TRBJ2-2; maybe TRBD1 (6 bases). The germline V gene has CDR1 SQVTM and CDR2 ANQGSEA. CDR3 length: 16 amino acids. The germline V and J ends were trimmed by 6 bases and 5 bases, with 22 bases remaining between them. The CDR3 region has the DNA TGCAGCGTGTTAACAGGGTTCACACCGAGTACCGGGGAGCTGTTTTTT. This sequence encodes CSVLTGFTPSTGELFF.

This chain uses TRBV28 with TRBJ1-1; D is unclear. V was pared by 3 bases and J by 1 base, with 9 bases between. The germline V gene has CDR1 MDHEN and CDR2 SYDVKM. The CDR3 is 14 amino acids. CDR3 amino acids: CASSFSWENTEAFF. The CDR3 region has the DNA TGTGCCAGCAGTTTTTCGTGGGAGAACACTGAAGCTTTCTTT. Full variable domain (remainder filled in from reference TRBV28 and TRBJ1-1): DVKVTQSSRYLVKRTGEKVFLECVQDMDHENMFWYRQDPGLGLRLIYFSYDVKMKEKGDIPEGYSVSREKKERFSLILESASTNQTSMYLCASSFSWENTEAFFGQGTRLTVV.

The count of this clone is one. The V and J genes are TRBV9 and TRBJ1-2, with a weak D call TRBD1 (5 bases). The germline gives CDR1 SGDLS, CDR2 YYNGEE. CDR3 size: 14 residues. V lost 3 bases and J lost 4, with 13 bases in between. The CDR3 DNA reads as TGTGCCAGCAGCGAACCAAGGGGTGCCTATGGCTACACCTTC. Its protein product is CASSEPRGAYGYTF.

The V call is TRBV14, the J call TRBJ2-2, with TRBD1 matching over 9 bases. CDR1 SGHDN and CDR2 FVKESK come from the germline V gene. The CDR3 length is 16 residues. V lost 4 bases and J lost 3; bases outside the gene matches: 6. Written as DNA, the CDR3 is TGTGCCAGCAGCCGTTCGGGACAGGGTCACACCGGGGAGCTGTTTTTT. It is translated as CASSRSGQGHTGELFF.

The gene calls are TRBV18 and TRBJ2-5; unclear D gene. CDR1 is KGHSH, CDR2 LQKENI, per germline. V shed 4 bases and J shed 3 bases, with 12 bases lying between them. The CDR3 length is 14 residues. The CDR3: CASSLIQQEETQYF. As DNA, the CDR3 is TGTGCCAGCTCACTAATACAGCAGGAAGAGACCCAGTACTTC.

This rearrangement joins TRBV9 to TRBJ2-1; no firm D call. V was pared by 0 bases and J by 5 bases, with 3 bases between. Germline-derived CDR1 and CDR2 are SGDLS and YYNGEE. This CDR3 is built from 12 residues. This CDR3 is CASSVDNNEQFF. The DNA for the CDR3 is TGTGCCAGCAGCGTAGACAACAATGAGCAGTTCTTC.

V is TRBV28 and J is TRBJ1-3; D is possibly TRBD1 (5 bases). V lost 5 bases, J lost 0 bases, and 8 bases lay in between. The CDR3 is made up of 14 amino acids. Germline CDR1 is MDHEN and CDR2 is SYDVKM. For the CDR3, the DNA is TGTGCCAGCAGTCCCGGGGGCTCTGGAAACACCATATATTTT. Protein product: CASSPGGSGNTIYF.

The chain has TRBV5-5 and TRBJ1-3; D is unresolved. Germline V CDR1 and CDR2: SGHKS, YYEKEE (reference sequence). The CDR3 is 17 residues long. V was cut by 2 bases and J by 1 base, with 16 bases left in between. CDR3 residues: CASSFSPTSGSGNTIYF. The CDR3 DNA sequence: TGTGCCAGCAGCTTTTCCCCAACATCGGGGTCTGGAAACACCATATATTTT.